A single sample is the source of the 30 T cell receptor beta chains below, sequenced in a study of cytomegalovirus exposure and HLA in healthy donors. PCR employed 60 Vbeta and 13 Jbeta primers. Here immunoSEQ multiplex PCR was the method, and the copy in TCRdb shows in-frame clones only, minus some. The sample has approximately 170,000 clones; 75% to 90% are singletons. Sequencing was done on a sample of PBMCs. These receptors were obtained from a boy aged 2-15 years in good health and CMV-seronegative.

The V gene is TRBV7-9, the J gene TRBJ1-2; 10 bases fit TRBD1. CDR3 length: 13 residues. Looked up from germline, CDR1 is SEHNR and CDR2 is FQNEAQ (reference sequence). V lost 5 bases, J lost 8 bases, and 5 bases stayed unmatched. In DNA, the CDR3 is TGTGCCAGCAGCGAGACAGGGGGCGACGGCTACACCTTC. Translation gives CASSETGGDGYTF.

The chain has TRBV11-2 and TRBJ1-6; D is unclear. CDR1 and CDR2 from the germline V gene are SGHAT and FQNNGV. The CDR3 runs 13 residues. The V end lost 1 base, the J end lost 7 bases, and 5 bases lay between the germline ends. The CDR3, as DNA: TGTGCCAGCAGCTTAGGCAGGAATTCACCCCTCCACTTT. Encoded protein: CASSLGRNSPLHF. The whole variable domain, remainder taken from reference TRBV11-2 and TRBJ1-6, is EAGVAQSPRYKIIEKRQSVAFWCNPISGHATLYWYQQILGQGPKLLIQFQNNGVVDDSQLPKDRFSAERLKGVDSTLKIQPAKLEDSAVYLCASSLGRNSPLHFGNGTRLTVT.

There are a few counts of this clone. The V and J genes are TRBV6-1 and TRBJ1-1, with 12 bases that match TRBD1. There are 16 residues in the CDR3. Germline V gives CDR1 MNHNS, CDR2 SASEGT. V gave up 4 bases and J gave up 5 bases; unmatched junction bases: 8. CDR3 sequence (DNA): TGTGCCAGCAGTGCCTGGAGGGACAGGGGGCATACTGAAGCTTTCTTT. Translating gives CASSAWRDRGHTEAFF.

The CDR3 loop is CASSLSRERVNEQFF. DNA of the CDR3: TGTGCCAGCAGCTTATCCAGGGAAAGGGTGAATGAGCAGTTCTTC. V is TRBV11-2 and J is TRBJ2-1; D may be TRBD1 (5 bases). Germline V gives CDR1 SGHAT, CDR2 FQNNGV. V shed 2 bases and J shed 7 bases, with 15 bases lying between them. CDR3 length: 15 residues.

V and J are TRBV10-2 and TRBJ1-1; D may be TRBD1 (6 bases). From germline, CDR1 is WSHSY and CDR2 SAAADI. V lost 3 bases to trimming and J lost 8 bases, with 7 bases between them. This CDR3 has 11 residues. The CDR3 nucleotides are TGCGCCAGCAGTGAAGGGACAGAAGCTTTCTTT. Amino acid sequence: CASSEGTEAFF.

The chain carries TRBV2 and TRBJ1-1, with a possible D match to TRBD1 (6 bases). Germline V gene lookup returns CDR1 SNHLY and CDR2 FYNNEI. The CDR3 has 14 residues. The V gene lost 3 bases and the J gene lost 1 base, with 9 bases spanning the gap. This CDR3 reads CASSDRGRNTEAFF. In DNA form, the CDR3 reads TGTGCCAGCAGTGACAGGGGAAGGAACACTGAAGCTTTCTTT.

This chain uses TRBV6-5 with TRBJ2-5, with 9 bases matching TRBD1. The CDR3 is 16 residues long. Germline V gene data show CDR1 as MNHEY and CDR2 as SVGAGI. Germline trimming cut 4 bases from V and 6 bases from J; bases unmatched to any gene: 12. The CDR3 here is CASSLLPGQGRQTQYF. In DNA form, the CDR3 reads TGTGCCAGCAGTTTATTACCGGGACAGGGTCGACAGACCCAGTACTTC.

The chain joins TRBV28 to TRBJ2-1; 10 bases align to TRBD1. V shed 5 bases and J 6 bases; nucleotides not matched to a gene: 7. This CDR3 is built from 15 residues. Germline-derived CDR1 and CDR2 are MDHEN and SYDVKM. CDR3 bases: TGTGCCAGCAGTCCCGACAGGGGGCGGTTCAATGAGCAGTTCTTC. It codes for CASSPDRGRFNEQFF.

DNA of the CDR3: TGTGCCAGCAGCTTAGACGGGAGGGGGAATGAGCAGTTCTTC. Amino acid sequence: CASSLDGRGNEQFF. This rearrangement joins TRBV7-9 to TRBJ2-1, with 8 bases matching TRBD2. From germline, CDR1 is SEHNR and CDR2 FQNEAQ (reference sequence). With V trimmed by 1 base and J by 7 bases, 3 bases remained unmatched. There are 14 residues in the CDR3.

V is TRBV27 and J is TRBJ2-1; 7 bases are a match to TRBD2. Germline CDR1 reads MNHEY; CDR2 reads SMNVEV (reference sequence). The CDR3 extends over 14 amino acids. V shed 6 bases and J 0 bases; nucleotides not matched to a gene: 2. The CDR3, as DNA: TGTGCCAGCAGCGGGGGGAGCTCCTACAATGAGCAGTTCTTC. Translated: CASSGGSSYNEQFF.

The genes are TRBV11-2 and TRBJ2-3, with TRBD1 matching over 9 bases. This CDR3 is 16 amino acids long. J was trimmed by 4 bases and V by 3 bases; bases with no gene match: 8. Germline CDR1 is SGHAT and CDR2 is FQNNGV. CDR3 nucleotide sequence: TGTGCCAGCAGCTTTCAGGCGACAGGGGGGGCAGATACGCAGTATTTT. Its translation: CASSFQATGGADTQYF.

The gene calls are TRBV11-2 and TRBJ2-5; tentative D call: TRBD1 (5 bases). The CDR3 length is 15 residues. Germline-derived CDR1 and CDR2 are SGHAT and FQNNGV. Trimming left V 5 bases short and J 5 bases short, with 18 bases between. Written as DNA, the CDR3 is TGTGCCAGCAGCGTCCAGGGTTCGAACACGGAGACCCAGTACTTC. It specifies CASSVQGSNTETQYF.

V is TRBV6-1 and J is TRBJ1-1; maybe TRBD1 (6 bases). The CDR3 runs to 14 residues. V was pared by 4 bases and J by 4 bases, with 13 bases between. The germline gives CDR1 MNHNS, CDR2 SASEGT. The CDR3 region has the DNA TGTGCCAGCAGTGTTGCCGGGGGGCCCACTGAAGCTTTCTTT. This encodes CASSVAGGPTEAFF.

The chain has TRBV27 and TRBJ2-7, with D tentatively TRBD2 (5 bases). The CDR3 runs to 13 residues. V lost 6 bases to trimming and J lost 3 bases, with 12 bases between them. CDR1 MNHEY and CDR2 SMNVEV come from the germline V gene (reference sequence). In DNA, the CDR3 is TGTGCCAGCAGCCCCGGACTGAACTACGAGCAGTACTTC. Its translation: CASSPGLNYEQYF.

The chain joins TRBV28 to TRBJ1-2; 9 nucleotides align to TRBD1. CDR3 size: 15 residues. CDR1 and CDR2 (germline): MDHEN, SYDVKM. The J segment lost 0 bases and the V segment lost 6 bases, leaving 5 bases of the junction unmatched. DNA of the CDR3: TGTGCCAGCAGAACGACAGGGGGAGCTAACTATGGCTACACCTTC. Translated: CASRTTGGANYGYTF.

The rearrangement uses TRBV9 and TRBJ2-3; 8 bases align to TRBD1. Germline V gene data show CDR1 as SGDLS and CDR2 as YYNGEE. The CDR3 has 14 amino acids. V lost 3 bases, J lost 2 bases, and 2 bases stayed unmatched. The CDR3 reads CASSEDRVTDTQYF. As DNA, the CDR3 is TGTGCCAGCAGCGAGGACAGGGTCACAGATACGCAGTATTTT. Looking up the rest from reference TRBV9 and TRBJ2-3 gives the full variable domain: DSGVTQTPKHLITATGQRVTLRCSPRSGDLSVYWYQQSLDQGLQFLIQYYNGEERAKGNILERFSAQQFPDLHSELNLSSLELGDSALYFCASSEDRVTDTQYFGPGTRLTVL.

This clone was observed a handful of times. The chain is built from TRBV5-1 and TRBJ1-4, with 10 bases identical to TRBD1. With 4 bases clipped from V and 2 bases from J, the junction kept 2 bases outside the gene matches. The CDR3 is made up of 15 amino acids. Germline values: CDR1 SGHRS, CDR2 YFSETQ. This CDR3 reads CASSRDRGTNEKLFF. CDR3 sequence (DNA): TGCGCCAGCAGCCGGGACAGGGGCACTAATGAAAAACTGTTTTTT.

This clone was counted only a few times. This chain uses TRBV20-1 with TRBJ1-1, with D unresolved. The CDR3 loop spans 10 amino acids. Per the germline V gene, CDR1 is DFQATT and CDR2 is SNEGSKA (reference sequence). Trimming shortened V by 6 bases and J by 7 bases, and 9 bases separated the two germline ends. This chain's CDR3 is CSARQLEAFF. CDR3 DNA: TGCAGTGCCCGACAACTTGAAGCTTTCTTT.

This clone was counted once. The chain employs TRBV18 and TRBJ1-5, with D perhaps TRBD1 (5 bases). Germline lookup yields CDR1 KGHSH and CDR2 LQKENI. This CDR3 spans 15 amino acids. Trimming pared 5 bases from V and 0 bases from J, leaving 11 bases between. The CDR3 here is CASSSRGDSNQPQHF. The CDR3 DNA reads TGTGCCAGCTCATCACGGGGGGATAGCAATCAGCCCCAGCATTTT. The variable domain in full, completed from reference TRBV18 and TRBJ1-5, reads NAGVMQNPRHLVRRRGQEARLRCSPMKGHSHVYWYRQLPEEGLKFMVYLQKENIIDESGMPKERFSAEFPKEGPSILRIQQVVRGDSAAYFCASSSRGDSNQPQHFGDGTRLSIL.

This clone showed up just once. The V and J genes are TRBV14 and TRBJ2-7; D remains ambiguous. V lost 4 bases and J lost 6, with 16 bases in between. The length of the CDR3 is 14 residues. Germline assignment: CDR1 SGHDN and CDR2 FVKESK. The CDR3 region has the DNA TGTGCCAGCAGCCCTTTCGTTGGGCCCTCCGAGCAGTACTTC. Translated, it gives CASSPFVGPSEQYF.

The chain joins TRBV7-2 to TRBJ2-1; 7 nucleotides line up with TRBD2. From germline, CDR1 is SGHTA and CDR2 FQGNSA. V trimming: 1 base; J trimming: 2 bases; junction bases outside the gene matches: 2. CDR3 length: 15 amino acids. The CDR3 nucleotides are TGTGCCAGCAGCTTAGGGCTAGCGGCCTACAATGAGCAGTTCTTC. As protein: CASSLGLAAYNEQFF. Full variable domain (missing parts from reference TRBV7-2 and TRBJ2-1): GAGVSQSPSNKVTEKGKDVELRCDPISGHTALYWYRQSLGQGLEFLIYFQGNSAPDKSGLPSDRFSAERTGGSVSTLTIQRTQQEDSAVYLCASSLGLAAYNEQFFGPGTRLTVL.

The chain couples TRBV5-1 to TRBJ2-2, with 9 bases identical to TRBD2. Looked up from germline, CDR1 is SGHRS and CDR2 is YFSETQ. CDR3 length: 17 residues. V lost 0 bases to trimming and J lost 5 bases; unmatched junction nucleotides: 8. In DNA, the CDR3 is TGCGCCAGCAGCTTGGGGGGTAGCGGGAGTGCAACCGGGGAGCTGTTTTTT. Translating gives CASSLGGSGSATGELFF.

This sequence joins TRBV28 and TRBJ1-2; no definite D call. V was trimmed by 5 bases and J by 3 bases, leaving 10 bases between them. The CDR3 extends over 13 amino acids. The germline gives CDR1 MDHEN, CDR2 SYDVKM. The CDR3 here is CASSPYTHYGYTF. The CDR3 nucleotides are TGTGCCAGCAGTCCCTATACTCACTATGGCTACACCTTC.

V usage is TRBV19 and J usage is TRBJ1-4; no reliable D call. V was cut by 7 bases and J by 8 bases, with 8 bases left in between. CDR1 and CDR2 (germline): LNHDA, SQIVND (reference sequence). This CDR3 region has 11 residues. The CDR3 DNA reads as TGTGCCAGTACCTCGGGGGAAAAACTGTTTTTT. It encodes CASTSGEKLFF.

The chain employs TRBV6-1 and TRBJ2-5; tentatively, D is TRBD1 (6 bases). V dropped 4 bases and J dropped 4 bases, with 13 bases sitting between them. The CDR3 is made up of 14 amino acids. Germline V gene data show CDR1 as MNHNS and CDR2 as SASEGT. The CDR3 sequence: CASSGTGFGETQYF. The CDR3 bases are TGTGCCAGCAGTGGAACAGGGTTCGGAGAGACCCAGTACTTC.

This chain connects TRBV6-1 to TRBJ1-1; no definite D call. Trimming took 7 bases from V and 0 from J, leaving 9 bases between them. In germline, CDR1 is MNHNS, CDR2 SASEGT. CDR3 length: 13 residues. The CDR3 loop reads CASNSVMNTEAFF. CDR3 nucleotide sequence: TGTGCCAGCAACAGTGTCATGAACACTGAAGCTTTCTTT.

On this clone itself: The junction departs from the called germline gene at one end, perhaps through a read error. V gene TRBV7-9 combines with J gene TRBJ2-3; the D is unclear. Per germline, CDR1 SEHNR and CDR2 FQNEAQ (reference sequence). CDR3 size: 11 residues. CDR3 region: CSSSYSDTQYF. The CDR3 nucleotides are TGTTCCAGCAGCTACTCGGATACGCAGTATTTT.

V usage is TRBV19 and J usage is TRBJ1-3; D gene uncertain. V shed 3 bases and J shed 4 bases, with 10 bases lying between them. Looked up from germline, CDR1 is LNHDA and CDR2 is SQIVND (reference sequence). The CDR3 is 14 residues long. The DNA for the CDR3 is TGTGCCAGTAGTATGTGGGGAGCAGGAAACACCATATATTTT. Translated, it gives CASSMWGAGNTIYF.

On this clone itself: The junction differs from germline at one of its ends, possibly a read error. CDR3 in DNA: TGTTCCAGCAACCTAAGTCCCTTCCCAGGGGAGAGAGCTTTCTTT. Translation gives CSSNLSPFPGERAFF. The chain recombines TRBV7-9 with TRBJ1-1, with D possibly matching TRBD1 (6 bases). Germline-derived CDR1 and CDR2 are SEHNR and FQNEAQ (reference sequence). The CDR3 is 15 amino acids.

This chain uses TRBV27 with TRBJ2-7; 13 bases agree with TRBD2. Per germline, CDR1 MNHEY and CDR2 SMNVEV (reference sequence). The trim removed 10 bases at V and 3 bases at J, leaving 3 bases unmatched. The CDR3 covers 13 residues. CDR3 sequence: CATRTSGGYEQYF. The CDR3 DNA sequence: TGTGCCACACGGACTAGCGGGGGCTACGAGCAGTACTTC.